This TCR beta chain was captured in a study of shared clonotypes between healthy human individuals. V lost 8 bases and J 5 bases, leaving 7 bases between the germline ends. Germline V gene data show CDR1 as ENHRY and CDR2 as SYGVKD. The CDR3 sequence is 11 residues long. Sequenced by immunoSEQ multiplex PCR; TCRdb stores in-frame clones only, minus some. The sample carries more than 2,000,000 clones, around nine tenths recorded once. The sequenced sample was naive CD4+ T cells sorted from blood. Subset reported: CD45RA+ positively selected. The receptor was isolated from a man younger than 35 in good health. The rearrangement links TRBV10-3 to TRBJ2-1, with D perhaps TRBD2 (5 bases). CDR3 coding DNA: TGTGCCATCGGAGCGGACAATGAGCAGTTCTTC. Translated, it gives CAIGADNEQFF.